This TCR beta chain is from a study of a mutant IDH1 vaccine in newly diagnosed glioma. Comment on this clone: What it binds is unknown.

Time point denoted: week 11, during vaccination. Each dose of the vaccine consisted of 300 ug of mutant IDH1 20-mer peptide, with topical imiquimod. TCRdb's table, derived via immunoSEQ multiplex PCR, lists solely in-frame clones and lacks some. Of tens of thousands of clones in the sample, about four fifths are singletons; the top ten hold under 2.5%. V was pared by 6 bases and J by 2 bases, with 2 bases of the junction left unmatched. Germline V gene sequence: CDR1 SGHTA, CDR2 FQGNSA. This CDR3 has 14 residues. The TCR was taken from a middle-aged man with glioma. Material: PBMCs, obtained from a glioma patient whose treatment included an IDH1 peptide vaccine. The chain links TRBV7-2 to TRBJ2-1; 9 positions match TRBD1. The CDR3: CASRTGGPYNEQFF. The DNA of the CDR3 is TGTGCCAGCAGGACAGGGGGTCCCTACAATGAGCAGTTCTTC.